This paragraph covers one T cell receptor beta chain sequence. Participants, about 18 to 90 years old, spanned 25 or so US areas. Categorization into cohorts depended on clinical history that participants reported. Assay used: immunoSEQ multiplex PCR; TCRdb lists only in-frame clones, some missing. Of some 150,000 clones detected, roughly 90% appear once; the ten largest clones hold 0.95% to 1.5%. The data derive from a study of blood T cell repertoires in COVID-19. About the research overall: Italy, Spain and the United States were the sources of the convalescent and acute COVID-19 samples. PBMCs, B-cell-depleted T cells, or T cells provided the cDNA or gDNA that made up the material.

From germline, CDR1 is LGHNA and CDR2 YNFKEQ. The length of the CDR3 is 12 residues. With 0 bases removed from V and 6 bases from J, the gap between germline ends came to 6 bases. The receptor was isolated from a young woman with acute COVID-19. The chain employs TRBV4-2 and TRBJ2-7; no clear D gene. Sequences were obtained from PBMCs or T cells enriched from blood (not recorded which). The CDR3 loop reads CASSQDSPEQYF. As DNA, the CDR3 is TGTGCCAGCAGCCAAGATTCTCCCGAGCAGTACTTC.